This T cell receptor (beta chain) was observed in a study of blood T cell repertoires in COVID-19. Turning to the study itself: PBMCs, B-cell-depleted T cells, or T cells were the source of the cDNA or gDNA that made up the material.

Assay: immunoSEQ multiplex PCR; the TCRdb copy retains only in-frame clones and omits some. The table includes over 250,000 clones, about 92% detected once. The CDR3 contains 18 residues. The germline CDR1 and CDR2 sequences are SGHRS and YFSETQ. Trimming at V came to 6 bases and at J to 0 bases, leaving 12 bases not matched to a gene. Adults between roughly 18 and 89 years of age took part from about two dozen US areas. The chain carries TRBV5-1 and TRBJ2-2; 9 bases line up with TRBD2. The receptor was derived from a man aged 60-69 years who had recovered from COVID-19. The specimen was PBMCs or T cells enriched from blood (not recorded which). The CDR3 DNA reads as TGCGCCAGCACCGATAGCGGGAGTTTTGCGGCGAACACCGGGGAGCTGTTTTTT. Protein product: CASTDSGSFAANTGELFF.